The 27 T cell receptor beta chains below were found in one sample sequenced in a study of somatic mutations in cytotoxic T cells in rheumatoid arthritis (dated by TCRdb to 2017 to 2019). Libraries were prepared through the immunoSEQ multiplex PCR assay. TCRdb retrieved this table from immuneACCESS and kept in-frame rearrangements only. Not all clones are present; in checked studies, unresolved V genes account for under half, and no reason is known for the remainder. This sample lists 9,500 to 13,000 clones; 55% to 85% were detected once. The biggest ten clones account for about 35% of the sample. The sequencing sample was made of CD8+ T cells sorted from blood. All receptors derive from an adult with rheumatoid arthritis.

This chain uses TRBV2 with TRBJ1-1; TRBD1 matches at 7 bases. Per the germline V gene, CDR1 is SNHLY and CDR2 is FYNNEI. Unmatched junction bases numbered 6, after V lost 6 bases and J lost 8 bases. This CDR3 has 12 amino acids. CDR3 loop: CASRGQRLEAFF. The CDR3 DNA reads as TGTGCCAGCAGGGGACAGAGATTGGAAGCTTTCTTT.

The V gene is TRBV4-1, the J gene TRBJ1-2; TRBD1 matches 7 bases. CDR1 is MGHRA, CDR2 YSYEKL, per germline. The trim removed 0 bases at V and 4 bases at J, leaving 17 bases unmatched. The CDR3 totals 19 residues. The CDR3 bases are TGCGCCAGCAGCCAAGATAGCAGAGCCGGGACAGCGAGAACCTATGGCTACACCTTC. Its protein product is CASSQDSRAGTARTYGYTF.

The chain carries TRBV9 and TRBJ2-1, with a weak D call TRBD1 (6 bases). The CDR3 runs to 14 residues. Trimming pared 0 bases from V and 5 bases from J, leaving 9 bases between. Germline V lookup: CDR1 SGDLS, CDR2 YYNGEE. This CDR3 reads CASSVEGVDNEQFF. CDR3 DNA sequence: TGTGCCAGCAGCGTAGAGGGGGTTGACAATGAGCAGTTCTTC.

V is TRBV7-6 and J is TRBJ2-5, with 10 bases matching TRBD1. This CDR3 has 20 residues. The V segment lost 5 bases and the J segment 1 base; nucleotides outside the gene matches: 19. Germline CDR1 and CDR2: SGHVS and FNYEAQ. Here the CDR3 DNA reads TGTGCCAGCAGCGAAAGGCGGGACAGGGGCACCCCCGCGATCCAAGAGACCCAGTACTTC. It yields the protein CASSERRDRGTPAIQETQYF.

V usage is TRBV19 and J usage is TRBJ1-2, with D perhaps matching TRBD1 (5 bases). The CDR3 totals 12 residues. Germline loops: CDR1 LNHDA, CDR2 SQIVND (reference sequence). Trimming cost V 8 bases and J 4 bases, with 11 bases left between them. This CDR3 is CASGGVAYGYTF. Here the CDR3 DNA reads TGTGCCAGTGGGGGGGTGGCCTATGGCTACACCTTC.

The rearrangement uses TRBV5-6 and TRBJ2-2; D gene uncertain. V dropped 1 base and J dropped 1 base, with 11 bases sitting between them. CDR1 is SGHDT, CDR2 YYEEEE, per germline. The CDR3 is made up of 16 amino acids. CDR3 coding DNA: TGTGCCAGCAGCTTGTTAGGGCAGGAGAACACCGGGGAGCTGTTTTTT. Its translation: CASSLLGQENTGELFF.

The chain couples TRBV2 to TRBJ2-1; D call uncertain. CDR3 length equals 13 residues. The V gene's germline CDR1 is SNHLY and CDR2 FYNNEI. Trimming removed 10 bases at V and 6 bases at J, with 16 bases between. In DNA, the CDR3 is TGTGCCACCTCTTTAGGTATTTCCAATGAGCAGTTCTTC. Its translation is CATSLGISNEQFF.

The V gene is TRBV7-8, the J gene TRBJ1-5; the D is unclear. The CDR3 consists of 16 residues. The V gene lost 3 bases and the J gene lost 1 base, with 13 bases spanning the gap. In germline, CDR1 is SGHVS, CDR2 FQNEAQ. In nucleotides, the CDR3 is TGTGCCAGCAGCTTCTCCAGTCGGACCAGCAATCAGCCCCAGCATTTT. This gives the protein CASSFSSRTSNQPQHF.

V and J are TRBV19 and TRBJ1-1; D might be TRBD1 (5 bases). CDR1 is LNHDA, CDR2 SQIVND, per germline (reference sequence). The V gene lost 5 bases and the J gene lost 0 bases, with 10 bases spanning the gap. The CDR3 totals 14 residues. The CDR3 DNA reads TGTGCCAGTAGTTGGGGGGAGGTGAACACTGAAGCTTTCTTT. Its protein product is CASSWGEVNTEAFF.

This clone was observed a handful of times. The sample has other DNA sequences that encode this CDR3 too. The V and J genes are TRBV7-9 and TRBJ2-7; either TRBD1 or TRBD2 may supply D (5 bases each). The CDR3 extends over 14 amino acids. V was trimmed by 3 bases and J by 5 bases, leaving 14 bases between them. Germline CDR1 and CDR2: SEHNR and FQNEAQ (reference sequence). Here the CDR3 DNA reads TGTGCCAGCAGCTTGGGACCCCTAGTGAACGAGCAGTACTTC. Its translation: CASSLGPLVNEQYF.

CDR3 in amino acids: CASSLGAWDEQYF. For the CDR3, the DNA is TGTGCCAGCAGTTTGGGGGCCTGGGACGAGCAGTACTTC. This chain links TRBV28 with TRBJ2-7, with D possibly matching TRBD1 (6 bases). V lost 3 bases and J 5 bases, leaving 11 bases between the germline ends. The CDR3 is 13 residues long. Germline CDR1 and CDR2: MDHEN and SYDVKM.

CDR3 protein: CASSLGTGIPYNEQFF. Here the CDR3 DNA reads TGTGCCAGCAGTTTGGGGACAGGGATCCCCTACAATGAGCAGTTCTTC. The V gene is TRBV28, the J gene TRBJ2-1, with 9 bases that match TRBD1. V was pared by 3 bases and J by 2 bases, with 5 bases of the junction left unmatched. CDR3 length equals 16 residues. Germline CDR1 is MDHEN and CDR2 is SYDVKM. Combining the CDR3 with reference TRBV28 and TRBJ2-1 gives the whole variable domain DVKVTQSSRYLVKRTGEKVFLECVQDMDHENMFWYRQDPGLGLRLIYFSYDVKMKEKGDIPEGYSVSREKKERFSLILESASTNQTSMYLCASSLGTGIPYNEQFFGPGTRLTVL.

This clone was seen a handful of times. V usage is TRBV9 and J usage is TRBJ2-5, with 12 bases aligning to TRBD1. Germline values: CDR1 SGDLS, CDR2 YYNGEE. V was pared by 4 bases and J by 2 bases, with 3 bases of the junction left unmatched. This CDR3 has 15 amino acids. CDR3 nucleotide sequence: TGTGCCAGCAGCTCGGGACAGGGGGCTCAAGAGACCCAGTACTTC. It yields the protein CASSSGQGAQETQYF.

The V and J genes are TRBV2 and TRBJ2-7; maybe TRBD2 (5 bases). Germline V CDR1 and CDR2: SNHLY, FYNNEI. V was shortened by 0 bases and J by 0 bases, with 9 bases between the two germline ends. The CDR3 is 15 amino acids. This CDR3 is CASSEAAGYSYEQYF. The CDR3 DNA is TGTGCCAGCAGTGAAGCGGCGGGTTACTCCTACGAGCAGTACTTC.

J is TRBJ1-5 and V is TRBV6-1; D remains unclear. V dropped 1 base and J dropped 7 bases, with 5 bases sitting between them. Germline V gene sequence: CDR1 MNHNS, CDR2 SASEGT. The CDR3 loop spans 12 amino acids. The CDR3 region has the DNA TGTGCCAGCAGTGAAGATTTCCAGCCCCAGCATTTT. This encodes CASSEDFQPQHF.

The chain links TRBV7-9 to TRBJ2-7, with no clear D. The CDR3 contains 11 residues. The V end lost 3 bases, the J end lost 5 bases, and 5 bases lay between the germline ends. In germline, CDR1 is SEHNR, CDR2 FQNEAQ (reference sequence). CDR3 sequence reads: CASSLQDEQYF. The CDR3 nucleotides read TGTGCCAGCAGCTTGCAAGACGAGCAGTACTTC. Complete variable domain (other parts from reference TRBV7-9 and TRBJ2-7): DTGVSQNPRHKITKRGQNVTFRCDPISEHNRLYWYRQTLGQGPEFLTYFQNEAQLEKSRLLSDRFSAERPKGSFSTLEIQRTEQGDSAMYLCASSLQDEQYFGPGTRLTVT.

For the CDR3, the DNA is TGTGCCAGCAGCTCACCGGGGCTTAGCACAGATACGCAGTATTTT. It translates to CASSSPGLSTDTQYF. The chain uses TRBV11-2 and TRBJ2-3; the D call may be TRBD1 or TRBD2 (5 bases each). V was shortened by 4 bases and J by 0 bases, with 11 bases between the two germline ends. The CDR3 runs to 15 residues. Germline CDR1 and CDR2: SGHAT and FQNNGV.

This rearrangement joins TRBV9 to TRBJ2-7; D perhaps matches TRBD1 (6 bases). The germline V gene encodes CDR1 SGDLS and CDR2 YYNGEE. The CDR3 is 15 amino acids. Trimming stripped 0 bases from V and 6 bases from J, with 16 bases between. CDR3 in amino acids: CASSVGGQGSSEQYF. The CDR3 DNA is TGTGCCAGCAGCGTAGGGGGGCAGGGTAGTAGCGAGCAGTACTTC.

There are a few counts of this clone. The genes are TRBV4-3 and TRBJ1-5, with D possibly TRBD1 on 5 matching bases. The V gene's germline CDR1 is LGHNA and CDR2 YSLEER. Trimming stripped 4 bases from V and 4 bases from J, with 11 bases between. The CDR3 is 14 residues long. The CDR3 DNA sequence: TGCGCCAGCAGCCCGTCACGGGGGAATCAGCCCCAGCATTTT. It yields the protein CASSPSRGNQPQHF.

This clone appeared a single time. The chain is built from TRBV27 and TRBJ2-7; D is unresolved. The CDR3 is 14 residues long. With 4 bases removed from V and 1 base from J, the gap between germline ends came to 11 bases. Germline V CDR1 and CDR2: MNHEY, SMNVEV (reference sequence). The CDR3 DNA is TGTGCCAGCAGTTACTCCAGGAGATCCTACGAGCAGTACTTC. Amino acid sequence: CASSYSRRSYEQYF.

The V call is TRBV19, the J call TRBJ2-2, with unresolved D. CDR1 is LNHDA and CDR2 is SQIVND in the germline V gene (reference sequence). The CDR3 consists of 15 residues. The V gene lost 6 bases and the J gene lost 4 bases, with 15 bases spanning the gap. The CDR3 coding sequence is TGTGCCAGTAGCCCAACGACCCGCGGCACCGGGGAGCTGTTTTTT. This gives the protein CASSPTTRGTGELFF.

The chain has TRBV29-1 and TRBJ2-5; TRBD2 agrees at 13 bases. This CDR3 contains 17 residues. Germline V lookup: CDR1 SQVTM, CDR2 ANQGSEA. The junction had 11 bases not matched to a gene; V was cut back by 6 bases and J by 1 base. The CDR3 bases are TGCAGCGTAGAGAGACCTACTAGCGGGGGGGCCCAAGAGACCCAGTACTTC. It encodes CSVERPTSGGAQETQYF.

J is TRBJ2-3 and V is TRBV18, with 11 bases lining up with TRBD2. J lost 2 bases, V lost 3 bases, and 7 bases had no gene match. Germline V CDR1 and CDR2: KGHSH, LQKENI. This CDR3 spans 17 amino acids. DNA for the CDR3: TGTGCCAGCTCACCCAGAACTAGCGGGGGTTACACAGATACGCAGTATTTT. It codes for CASSPRTSGGYTDTQYF.

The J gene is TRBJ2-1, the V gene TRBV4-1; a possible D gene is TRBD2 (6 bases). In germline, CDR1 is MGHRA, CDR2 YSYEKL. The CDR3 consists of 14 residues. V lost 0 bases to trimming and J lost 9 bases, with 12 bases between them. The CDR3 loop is CASSQDLVGGEQFF. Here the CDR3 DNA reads TGCGCCAGCAGCCAAGATTTGGTGGGGGGTGAGCAGTTCTTC.

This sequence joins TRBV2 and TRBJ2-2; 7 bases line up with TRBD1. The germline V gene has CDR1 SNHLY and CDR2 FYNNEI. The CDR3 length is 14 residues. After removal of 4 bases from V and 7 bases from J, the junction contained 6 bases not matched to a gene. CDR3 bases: TGTGCCAGCAGTGCGGACAGGTGGAGCGGGGAGCTGTTTTTT. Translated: CASSADRWSGELFF.

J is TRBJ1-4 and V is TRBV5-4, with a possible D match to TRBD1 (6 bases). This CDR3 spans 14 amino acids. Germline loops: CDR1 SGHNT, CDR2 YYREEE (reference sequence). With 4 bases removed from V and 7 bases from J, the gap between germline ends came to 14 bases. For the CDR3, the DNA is TGTGCCAGCAGCAAGGGGGTCTGGGCTGAAAAACTGTTTTTT. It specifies CASSKGVWAEKLFF.

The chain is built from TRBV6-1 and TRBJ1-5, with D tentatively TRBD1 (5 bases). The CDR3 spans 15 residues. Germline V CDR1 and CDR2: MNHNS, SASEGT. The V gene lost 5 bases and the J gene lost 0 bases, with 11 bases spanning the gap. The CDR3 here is CASSIQGYSNQPQHF. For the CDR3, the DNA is TGTGCCAGCAGTATCCAGGGCTATAGCAATCAGCCCCAGCATTTT.